The present entry profiles one T cell receptor beta chain with its context. The antigen it recognizes is unknown. No clone much larger than this one lies a single base away; base qualities are absent. This entry is derived from a study of vaccination and CD4 T cells after COVID-19 (dated by TCRdb to 2021 to 2024). Broadly, across the study: The convalescent cohort comprised six males and four females, including two Hispanic individuals, seven Caucasians, two Asians and one multiracial person. Two doses of either the Pfizer-BioNTech BNT162b2 vaccine (n=8) or the Moderna mRNA-1273 vaccine (n=2) were administered to participants. In 10 COVID-19 convalescent patients and a few infection-naive healthy vaccine recipients, the spike-specific CD4+ TCR repertoire before mRNA vaccination was compared with the repertoire after mRNA vaccination. At the TCR clonotype level, an earlier paper using these donors assessed memory CD4+ T cell crossreactivity between SARS-CoV-2 and common cold coronavirus spike proteins. Control cultures used a CEFX viral epitope pool as positive control, an HIV-1 Nef peptide pool as negative control, or no peptide. Post-vaccine blood samples were collected a median of around 70 days after the second vaccine dose, ranging from about 13 to 241 days. Post-COVID blood samples were collected from convalescent patients a median of roughly 100 days after diagnosis, with a range of roughly 30 to 161 days. Overlapping spike peptide pools from SARS-CoV-2 and from the common cold coronaviruses HCoV-NL63, HCoV-OC43 and HCoV-229E were used as culture stimuli.

What the study reported, not specific to this receptor: The number of convalescent patients in the study was relatively small, and the study did not examine early timepoints following natural infection. Of the vaccine-specific clones found in convalescent patients, nearly all (304 of 307) were mono-reactive for SARS-CoV-2 spike instead of being cross-reactive with common cold coronaviruses. The median number of SARS-CoV-2-reactive clonotypes rose from 20 to 25 after infection to approximately 41 after vaccination, but the change was not significant. Among the post-vaccine SARS-CoV-2-reactive clones in convalescent patients, a median approximately 86% showed up only after vaccination, which suggests vaccine-specific priming.

In light of the paper, this sample's treatment or condition label describes: roughly 10-day PBMC culture with coronavirus spike peptide pools or control peptides (ViraFEST assay). CD4+ T cells from unexposed donors were collected before the COVID-19 pandemic (2011-2018). The ViraFEST assay was used in the study, in which antigen-specific T cells were expanded with peptide pools and expanded clonotypes were subsequently identified by TCR sequencing. Each well held 1.5 million to 2.5 million PBMCs cultured with approximately 10 ug/ml peptide pools in IMDM containing approximately 5% human AB serum and approximately 10 IU/ml IL-2. On days 3 and 7, half of the culture medium was replaced with fresh IL-2-containing medium. CD4+ T cells were isolated after less than twelve days of culture through negative selection using the EasySep CD4+ T cell isolation kit. As far as cell numbers permitted, CD4+ T cells from unexposed donors were tested for reactivity against SARS-CoV-2 S and N as well as four spike pools from common cold coronaviruses. PBMCs were separated from whole blood using Ficoll-Paque Plus gradient centrifugation and then either used fresh or cryopreserved at -140C. Culture conditions were generally each tested in triplicate wells. The leukapheresis product used for the unexposed donors was purchased from a commercial source.

The library was made by PCR. TCR sequencing of DNA from cultured CD4+ T cells used the Oncomine TCR Beta short-read assay at the Johns Hopkins FTIC core. Genomic DNA was extracted from the cultured CD4+ T cells with the QIAamp micro DNA kit. The Oncomine TCR Beta libraries from cultured CD4+ T cells were pooled using unique dual indexes and then sequenced on an Illumina iSeq 100. As for the authors' bioinformatics: Non-productive sequences were removed, and CDR3s that did not start with C, did not end with F or W, or were shorter than 7 amino acids were discarded. Antigen-specific clonotypes were identified with the MANAFEST web application by comparing peptide-stimulated wells with reference and other culture wells. To be called positive, a clone needed an FDR below 0.05, an odds ratio above 5, and a productive frequency above 0.1% in at least two of three replicate wells. Clonotypes that were significantly expanded in both SARS-CoV-2 spike wells and at least one common cold coronavirus spike condition were defined as cross-reactive. CDR3 homology was assessed with Levenshtein distances (stringdist) and unrooted phylogenetic trees (ape) in R version 3.6.1. The public reads were reprocessed in TCRdb via fastp at Q25 and MiXCR, keeping in-frame beta chains. Entries are consolidated by CDR3 protein sequence, retaining the most common genes and DNA. TCRdb assigned the V and J calls; the authors' analysis was not used. The sample table contains about 6,400 distinct CDR3 sequences; only one count was recorded for about 50% of them. The ten most abundant clones make up approximately 25% of the sample.

V loses 6 bases, J loses 5 bases, and the germline ends lie 17 bases apart. Inclusive of the bounding cysteine and phenylalanine, the CDR3 is 14 residues long. Left in the record is the CDR3 DNA by itself, 42 bases read in frame from the first base. CDR1 and CDR2 are drawn from the germline V gene: MNHNS, SASEGT. The receptor was isolated from a human donor in good health. The chain is assembled from TRBV6-1 and TRBJ2-7; no D gene call is confident. Sequencing input: CD4+ T cells from blood, cultured in vitro. The CDR3 region has the sequence CASRGFEFSHEQYF. The DNA sequence follows: TGTGCCAGCAGGGGCTTTGAGTTTTCCCACGAGCAGTACTTC.